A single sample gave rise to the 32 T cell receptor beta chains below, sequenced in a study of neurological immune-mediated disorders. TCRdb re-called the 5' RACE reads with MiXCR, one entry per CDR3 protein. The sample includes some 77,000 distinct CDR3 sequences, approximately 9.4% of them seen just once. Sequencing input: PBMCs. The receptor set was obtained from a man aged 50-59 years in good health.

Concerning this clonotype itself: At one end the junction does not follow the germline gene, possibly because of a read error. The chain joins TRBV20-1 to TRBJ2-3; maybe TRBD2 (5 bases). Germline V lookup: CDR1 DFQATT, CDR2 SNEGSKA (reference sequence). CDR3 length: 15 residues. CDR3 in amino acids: CSASYRATNTDKQYF. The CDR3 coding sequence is TGCAGTGCTAGTTATCGTGCGACTAACACAGATAAGCAGTATTTT.

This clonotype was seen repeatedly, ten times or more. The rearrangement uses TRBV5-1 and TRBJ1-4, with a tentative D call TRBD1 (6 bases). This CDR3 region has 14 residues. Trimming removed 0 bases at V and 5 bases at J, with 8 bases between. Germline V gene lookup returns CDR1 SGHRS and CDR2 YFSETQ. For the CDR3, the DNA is TGCGCCAGCAGCTTGGCCCAGGGGAATGAAAAACTGTTTTTT. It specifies CASSLAQGNEKLFF.

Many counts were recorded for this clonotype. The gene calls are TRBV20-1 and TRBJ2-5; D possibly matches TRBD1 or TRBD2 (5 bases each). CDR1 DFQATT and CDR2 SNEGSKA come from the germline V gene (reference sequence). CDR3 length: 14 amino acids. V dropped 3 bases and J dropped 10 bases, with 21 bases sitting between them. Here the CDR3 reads CSASGASSGRDQYF. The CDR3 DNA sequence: TGCAGTGCTAGTGGGGCCTCAAGTGGTCGGGACCAGTACTTC.

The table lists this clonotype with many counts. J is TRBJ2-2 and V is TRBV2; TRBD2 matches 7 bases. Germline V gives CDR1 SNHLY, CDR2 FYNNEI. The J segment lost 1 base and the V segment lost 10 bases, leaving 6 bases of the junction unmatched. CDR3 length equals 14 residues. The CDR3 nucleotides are TGTGCCACCTTTCTAGCGGAGAACACCGGGGAGCTGTTTTTT. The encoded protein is CATFLAENTGELFF.

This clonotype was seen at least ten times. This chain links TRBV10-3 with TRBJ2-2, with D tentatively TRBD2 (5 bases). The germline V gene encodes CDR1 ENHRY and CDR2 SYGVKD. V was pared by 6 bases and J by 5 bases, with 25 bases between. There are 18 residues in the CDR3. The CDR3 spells CAIRGNLNRRNKTGELFF. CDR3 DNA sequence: TGTGCCATCAGGGGCAACCTCAACCGGAGGAATAAAACCGGGGAGCTGTTTTTT.

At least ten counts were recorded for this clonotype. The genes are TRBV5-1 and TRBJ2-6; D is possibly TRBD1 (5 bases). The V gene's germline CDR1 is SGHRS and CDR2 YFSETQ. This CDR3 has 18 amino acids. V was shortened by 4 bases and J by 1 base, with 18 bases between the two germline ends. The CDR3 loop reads CASSPPNHRLSGANVLTF. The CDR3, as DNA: TGCGCCAGCAGCCCCCCGAACCACAGGCTATCTGGGGCCAACGTCCTGACTTTC.

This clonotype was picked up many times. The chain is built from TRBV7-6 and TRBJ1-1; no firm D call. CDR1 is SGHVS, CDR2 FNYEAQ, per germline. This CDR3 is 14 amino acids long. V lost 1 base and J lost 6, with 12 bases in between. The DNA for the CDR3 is TGTGCCAGCAGCTTAGGGCCCCGGGGTGCTGAAGCTTTCTTT. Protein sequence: CASSLGPRGAEAFF.

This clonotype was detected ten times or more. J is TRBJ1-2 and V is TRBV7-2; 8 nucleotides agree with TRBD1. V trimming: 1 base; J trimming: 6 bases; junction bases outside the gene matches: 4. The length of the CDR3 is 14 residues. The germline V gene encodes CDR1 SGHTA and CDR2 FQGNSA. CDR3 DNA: TGTGCCAGCAGCTTAGTGAGGACAGGGAATGGCTACACCTTC. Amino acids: CASSLVRTGNGYTF. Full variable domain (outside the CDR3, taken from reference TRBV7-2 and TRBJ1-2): GAGVSQSPSNKVTEKGKDVELRCDPISGHTALYWYRQSLGQGLEFLIYFQGNSAPDKSGLPSDRFSAERTGGSVSTLTIQRTQQEDSAVYLCASSLVRTGNGYTFGSGTRLTVV.

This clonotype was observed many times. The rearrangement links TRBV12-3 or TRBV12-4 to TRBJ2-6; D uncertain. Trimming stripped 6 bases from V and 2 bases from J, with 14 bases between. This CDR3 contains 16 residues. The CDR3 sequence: CASSLASGAGANVLTF. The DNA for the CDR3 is TGTGCCAGCAGCTTGGCGTCAGGTGCTGGGGCCAACGTCCTGACTTTC.

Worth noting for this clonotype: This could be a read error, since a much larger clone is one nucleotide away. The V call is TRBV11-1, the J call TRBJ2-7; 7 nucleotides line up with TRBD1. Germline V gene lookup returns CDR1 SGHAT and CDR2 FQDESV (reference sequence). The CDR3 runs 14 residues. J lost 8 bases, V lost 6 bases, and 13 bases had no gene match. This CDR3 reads CASRITGTAHQQYF. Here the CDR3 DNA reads TGTGCCAGCAGAATCACCGGGACAGCCCACCAGCAGTACTTC. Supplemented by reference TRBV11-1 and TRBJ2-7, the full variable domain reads EAEVAQSPRYKITEKSQAVAFWCDPISGHATLYWYRQILGQGPELLVQFQDESVVDDSQLPKDRFSAERLKGVDSTLKIQPAELGDSAMYLCASRITGTAHQQYFGPGTRLTVT.

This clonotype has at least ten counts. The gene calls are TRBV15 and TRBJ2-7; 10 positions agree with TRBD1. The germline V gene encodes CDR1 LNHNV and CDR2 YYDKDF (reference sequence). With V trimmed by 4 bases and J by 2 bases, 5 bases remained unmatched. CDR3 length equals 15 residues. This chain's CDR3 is CATSTGTGVPYEQYF. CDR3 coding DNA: TGTGCCACCAGCACCGGGACAGGGGTACCCTACGAGCAGTACTTC.

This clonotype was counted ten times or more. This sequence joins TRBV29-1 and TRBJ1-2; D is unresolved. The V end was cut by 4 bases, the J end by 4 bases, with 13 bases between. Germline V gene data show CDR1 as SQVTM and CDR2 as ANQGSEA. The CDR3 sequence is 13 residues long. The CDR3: CSVATILTYGYTF. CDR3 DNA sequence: TGCAGCGTTGCGACCATCTTAACCTATGGCTACACCTTC.

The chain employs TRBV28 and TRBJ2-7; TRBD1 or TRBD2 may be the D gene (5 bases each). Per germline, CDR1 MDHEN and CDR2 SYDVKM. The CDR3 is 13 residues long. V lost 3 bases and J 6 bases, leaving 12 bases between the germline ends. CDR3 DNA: TGTGCCAGCAGTTTTGCCCGGGGCCCCGAGCAGTACTTC. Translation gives CASSFARGPEQYF.

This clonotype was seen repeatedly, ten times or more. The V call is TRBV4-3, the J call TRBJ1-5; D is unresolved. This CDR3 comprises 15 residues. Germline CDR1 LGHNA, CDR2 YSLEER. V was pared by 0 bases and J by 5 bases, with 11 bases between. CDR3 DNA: TGCGCCAGCAGCCAAGACCCGGGTTGGGATCAGCCCCAGCATTTT. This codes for CASSQDPGWDQPQHF.

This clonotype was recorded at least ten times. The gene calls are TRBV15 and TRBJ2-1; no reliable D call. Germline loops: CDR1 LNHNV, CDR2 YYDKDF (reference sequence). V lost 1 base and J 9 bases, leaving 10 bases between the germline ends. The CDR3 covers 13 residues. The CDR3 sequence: CATSRVPLPEQFF. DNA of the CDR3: TGTGCCACCAGCAGAGTACCATTGCCTGAGCAGTTCTTC.

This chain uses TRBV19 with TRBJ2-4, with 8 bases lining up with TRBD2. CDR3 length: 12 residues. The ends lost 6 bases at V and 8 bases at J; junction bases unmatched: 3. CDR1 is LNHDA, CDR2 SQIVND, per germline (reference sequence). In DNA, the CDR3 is TGTGCCAGTAGACCCGGGGGGGACATTCAGTACTTC. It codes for CASRPGGDIQYF.

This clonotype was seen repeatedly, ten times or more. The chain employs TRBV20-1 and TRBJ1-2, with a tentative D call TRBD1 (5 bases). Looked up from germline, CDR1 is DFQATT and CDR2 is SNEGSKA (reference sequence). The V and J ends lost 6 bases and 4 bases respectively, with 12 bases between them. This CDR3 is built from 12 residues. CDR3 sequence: CSAADSPYGYTF. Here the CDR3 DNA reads TGCAGTGCAGCCGACAGCCCCTATGGCTACACCTTC.

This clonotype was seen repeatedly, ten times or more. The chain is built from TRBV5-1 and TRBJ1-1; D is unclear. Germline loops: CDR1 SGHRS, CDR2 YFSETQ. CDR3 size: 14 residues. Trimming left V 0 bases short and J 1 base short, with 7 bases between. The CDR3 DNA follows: TGCGCCAGCAGCTTGGTGGAAGGGAACACTGAAGCTTTCTTT. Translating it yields CASSLVEGNTEAFF.

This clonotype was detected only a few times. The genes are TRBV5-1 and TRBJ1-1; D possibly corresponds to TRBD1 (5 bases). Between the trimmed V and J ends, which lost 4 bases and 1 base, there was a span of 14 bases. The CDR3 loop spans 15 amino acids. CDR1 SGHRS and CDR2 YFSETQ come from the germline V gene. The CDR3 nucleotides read TGCGCCAGCAGCGTGGATGGGACGCAGAACACTGAAGCTTTCTTT. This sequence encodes CASSVDGTQNTEAFF.

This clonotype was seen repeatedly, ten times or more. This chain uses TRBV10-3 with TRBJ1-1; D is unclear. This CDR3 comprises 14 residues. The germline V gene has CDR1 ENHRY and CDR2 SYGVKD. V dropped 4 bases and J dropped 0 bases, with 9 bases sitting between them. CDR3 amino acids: CAISGGSLNTEAFF. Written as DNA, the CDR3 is TGTGCCATCAGTGGAGGCAGTCTGAACACTGAAGCTTTCTTT.

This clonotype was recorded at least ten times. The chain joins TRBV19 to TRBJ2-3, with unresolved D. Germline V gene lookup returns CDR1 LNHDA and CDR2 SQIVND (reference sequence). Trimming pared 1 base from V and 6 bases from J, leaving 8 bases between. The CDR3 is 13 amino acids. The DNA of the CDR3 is TGTGCCAGTAGTATAGCTGGGCATGATACGCAGTATTTT. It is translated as CASSIAGHDTQYF.

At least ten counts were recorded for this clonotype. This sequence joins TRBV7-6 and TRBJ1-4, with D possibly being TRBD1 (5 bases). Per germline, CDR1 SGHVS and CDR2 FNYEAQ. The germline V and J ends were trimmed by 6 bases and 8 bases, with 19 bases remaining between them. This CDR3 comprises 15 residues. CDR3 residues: CASSPSRGRGEKLFF. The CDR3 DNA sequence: TGTGCCAGCAGTCCTAGCCGGGGCCGAGGGGAAAAACTGTTTTTT.

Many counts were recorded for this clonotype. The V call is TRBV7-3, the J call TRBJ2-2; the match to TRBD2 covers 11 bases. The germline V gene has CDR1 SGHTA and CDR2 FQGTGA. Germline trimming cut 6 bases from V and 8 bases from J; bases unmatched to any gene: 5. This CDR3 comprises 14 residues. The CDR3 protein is CASRVLAGVGELFF. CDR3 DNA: TGTGCCAGCAGAGTACTAGCGGGAGTAGGGGAGCTGTTTTTT.

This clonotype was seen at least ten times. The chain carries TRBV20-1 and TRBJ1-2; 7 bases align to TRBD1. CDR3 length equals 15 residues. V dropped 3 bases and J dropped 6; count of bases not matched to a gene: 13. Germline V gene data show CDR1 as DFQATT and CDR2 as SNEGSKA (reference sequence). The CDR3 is CSASIQGRNSDGYTF. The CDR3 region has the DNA TGCAGTGCTAGTATACAGGGGAGAAACTCAGATGGCTACACCTTC.

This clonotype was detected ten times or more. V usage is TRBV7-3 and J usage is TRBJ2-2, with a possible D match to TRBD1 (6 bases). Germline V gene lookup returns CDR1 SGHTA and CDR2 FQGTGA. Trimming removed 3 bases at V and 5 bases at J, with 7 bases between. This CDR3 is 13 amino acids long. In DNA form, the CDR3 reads TGTGCCAGCAGCTTTACAGGGACCGGGGAGCTGTTTTTT. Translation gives CASSFTGTGELFF.

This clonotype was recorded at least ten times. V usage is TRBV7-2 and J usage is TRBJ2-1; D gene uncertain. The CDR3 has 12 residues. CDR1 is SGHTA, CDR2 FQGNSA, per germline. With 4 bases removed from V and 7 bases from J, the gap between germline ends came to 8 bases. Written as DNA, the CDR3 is TGTGCCAGCAGCTATATAGGGAATGAGCAGTTCTTC. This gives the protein CASSYIGNEQFF.

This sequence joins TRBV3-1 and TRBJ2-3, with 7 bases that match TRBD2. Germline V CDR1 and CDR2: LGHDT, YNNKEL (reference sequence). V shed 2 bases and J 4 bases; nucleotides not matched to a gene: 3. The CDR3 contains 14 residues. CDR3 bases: TGTGCCAGCAGCCAATCTAGCGGCTCAGATACGCAGTATTTT. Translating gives CASSQSSGSDTQYF.

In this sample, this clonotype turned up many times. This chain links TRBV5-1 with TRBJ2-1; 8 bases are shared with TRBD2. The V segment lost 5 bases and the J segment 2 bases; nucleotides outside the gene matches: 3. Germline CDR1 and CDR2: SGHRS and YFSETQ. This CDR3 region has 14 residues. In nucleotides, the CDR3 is TGCGCCAGCAGACTAGCGGACCCCTACAATGAGCAGTTCTTC. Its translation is CASRLADPYNEQFF.

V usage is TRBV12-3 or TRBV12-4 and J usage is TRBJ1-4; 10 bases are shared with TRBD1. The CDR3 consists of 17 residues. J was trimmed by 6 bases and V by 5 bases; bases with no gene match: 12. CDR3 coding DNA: TGTGCCAGCAGTGCGGGACAGGGGCGAACCAATGATGAAAAACTGTTTTTT. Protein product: CASSAGQGRTNDEKLFF.

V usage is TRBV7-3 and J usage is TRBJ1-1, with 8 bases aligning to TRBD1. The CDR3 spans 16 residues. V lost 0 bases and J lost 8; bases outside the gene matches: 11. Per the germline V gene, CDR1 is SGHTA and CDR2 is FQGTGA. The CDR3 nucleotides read TGTGCCAGCAGCTTAACCGCACAGGGGGGGTCATTCGAAGCTTTCTTT. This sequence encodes CASSLTAQGGSFEAFF.

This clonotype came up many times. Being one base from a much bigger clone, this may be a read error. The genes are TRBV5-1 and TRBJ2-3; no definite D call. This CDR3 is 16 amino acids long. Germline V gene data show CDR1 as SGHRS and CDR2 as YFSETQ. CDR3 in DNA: TGCGCCAGCAGATTGGACCCCGAGGCCTTCACAGATACGCAGTATTTT. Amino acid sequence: CASRLDPEAFTDTQYF.

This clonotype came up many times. CDR3 sequence: CASTLTGVSPLHF. Here the CDR3 DNA reads TGTGCCAGCACCCTGACAGGGGTCTCACCCCTCCACTTT. V and J are TRBV28 and TRBJ1-6, with 8 positions matching TRBD1. The CDR3 consists of 13 residues. The junction had 6 bases not matched to a gene; V was cut back by 7 bases and J by 10 bases. Looked up from germline, CDR1 is MDHEN and CDR2 is SYDVKM.